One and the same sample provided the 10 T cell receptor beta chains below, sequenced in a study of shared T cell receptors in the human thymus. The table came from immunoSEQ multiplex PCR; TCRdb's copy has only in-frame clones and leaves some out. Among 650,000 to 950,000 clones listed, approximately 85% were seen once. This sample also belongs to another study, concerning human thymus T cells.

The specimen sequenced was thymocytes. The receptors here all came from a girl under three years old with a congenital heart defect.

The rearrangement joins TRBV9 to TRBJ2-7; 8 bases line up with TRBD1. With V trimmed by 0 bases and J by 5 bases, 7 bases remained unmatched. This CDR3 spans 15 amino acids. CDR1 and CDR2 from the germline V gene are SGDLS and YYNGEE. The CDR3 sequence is CASSVVGRGHDEQYF. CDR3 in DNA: TGTGCCAGCAGCGTAGTAGGCAGGGGGCACGACGAGCAGTACTTC. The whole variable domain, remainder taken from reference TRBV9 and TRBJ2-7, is DSGVTQTPKHLITATGQRVTLRCSPRSGDLSVYWYQQSLDQGLQFLIQYYNGEERAKGNILERFSAQQFPDLHSELNLSSLELGDSALYFCASSVVGRGHDEQYFGPGTRLTVT.

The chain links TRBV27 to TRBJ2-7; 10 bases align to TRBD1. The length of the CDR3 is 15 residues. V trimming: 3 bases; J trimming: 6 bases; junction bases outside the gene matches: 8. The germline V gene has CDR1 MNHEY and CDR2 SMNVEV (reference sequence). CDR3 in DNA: TGTGCCAGCAGTTTGGGGGGGACAGGGGAGCGCGAGCAGTACTTC. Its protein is CASSLGGTGEREQYF.

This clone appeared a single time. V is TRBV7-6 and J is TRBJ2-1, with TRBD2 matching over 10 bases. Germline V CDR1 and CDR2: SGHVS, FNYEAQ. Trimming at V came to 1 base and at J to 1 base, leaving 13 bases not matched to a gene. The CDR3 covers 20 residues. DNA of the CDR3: TGTGCCAGCAGCTTAGTTAGGACTAGCGGCGAGATCAGGTCCTACAATGAGCAGTTCTTC. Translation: CASSLVRTSGEIRSYNEQFF.

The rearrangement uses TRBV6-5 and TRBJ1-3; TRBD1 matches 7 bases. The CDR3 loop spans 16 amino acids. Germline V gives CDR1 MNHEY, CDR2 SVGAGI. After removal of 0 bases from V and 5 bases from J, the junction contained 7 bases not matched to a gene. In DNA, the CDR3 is TGTGCCAGCAGTTACTCGAATGACAGGGAAAGAAACACCATATATTTT. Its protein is CASSYSNDRERNTIYF.

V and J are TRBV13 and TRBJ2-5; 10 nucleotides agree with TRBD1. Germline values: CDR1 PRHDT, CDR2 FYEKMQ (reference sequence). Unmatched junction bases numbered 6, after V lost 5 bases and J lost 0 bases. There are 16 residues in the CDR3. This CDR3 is CASSRPGQGYQETQYF. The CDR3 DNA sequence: TGTGCCAGCAGCCGTCCGGGACAGGGGTACCAAGAGACCCAGTACTTC.

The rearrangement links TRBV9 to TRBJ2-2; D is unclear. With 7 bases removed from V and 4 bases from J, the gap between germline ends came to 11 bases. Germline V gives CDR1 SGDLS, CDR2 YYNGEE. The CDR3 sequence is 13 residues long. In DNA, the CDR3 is TGTGCCAGCCGATTATCGGGCACCGGGGAGCTGTTTTTT. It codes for CASRLSGTGELFF.

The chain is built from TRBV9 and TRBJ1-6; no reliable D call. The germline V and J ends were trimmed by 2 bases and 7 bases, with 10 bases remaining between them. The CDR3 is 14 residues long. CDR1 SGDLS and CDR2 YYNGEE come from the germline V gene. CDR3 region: CASSVRVGNSPLHF. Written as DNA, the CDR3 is TGTGCCAGCAGCGTGAGGGTTGGCAATTCACCCCTCCACTTT.

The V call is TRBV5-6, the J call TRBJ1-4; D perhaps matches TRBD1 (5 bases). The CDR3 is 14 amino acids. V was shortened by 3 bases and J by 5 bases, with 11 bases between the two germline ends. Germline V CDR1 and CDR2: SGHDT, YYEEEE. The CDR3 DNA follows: TGTGCCAGCAGCTCCTTGGGGGGAAATGAAAAACTGTTTTTT. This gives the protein CASSSLGGNEKLFF.

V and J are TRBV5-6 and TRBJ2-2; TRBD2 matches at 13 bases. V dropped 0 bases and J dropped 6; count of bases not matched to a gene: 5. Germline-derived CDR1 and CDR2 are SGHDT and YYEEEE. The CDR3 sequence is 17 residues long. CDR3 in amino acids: CASSLELAGGRAGELFF. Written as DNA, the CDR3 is TGTGCCAGCAGCTTGGAACTAGCGGGGGGGCGGGCCGGGGAGCTGTTTTTT. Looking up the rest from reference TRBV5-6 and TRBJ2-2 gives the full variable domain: DAGVTQSPTHLIKTRGQQVTLRCSPKSGHDTVSWYQQALGQGPQFIFQYYEEEERQRGNFPDRFSGHQFPNYSSELNVNALLLGDSALYLCASSLELAGGRAGELFFGEGSRLTVL.

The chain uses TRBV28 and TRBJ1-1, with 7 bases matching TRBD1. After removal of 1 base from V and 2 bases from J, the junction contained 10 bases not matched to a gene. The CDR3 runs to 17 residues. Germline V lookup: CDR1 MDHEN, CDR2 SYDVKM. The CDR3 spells CASSLYVSGDSNTEAFF. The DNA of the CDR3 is TGTGCCAGCAGTTTATATGTTAGTGGGGACAGTAACACTGAAGCTTTCTTT.